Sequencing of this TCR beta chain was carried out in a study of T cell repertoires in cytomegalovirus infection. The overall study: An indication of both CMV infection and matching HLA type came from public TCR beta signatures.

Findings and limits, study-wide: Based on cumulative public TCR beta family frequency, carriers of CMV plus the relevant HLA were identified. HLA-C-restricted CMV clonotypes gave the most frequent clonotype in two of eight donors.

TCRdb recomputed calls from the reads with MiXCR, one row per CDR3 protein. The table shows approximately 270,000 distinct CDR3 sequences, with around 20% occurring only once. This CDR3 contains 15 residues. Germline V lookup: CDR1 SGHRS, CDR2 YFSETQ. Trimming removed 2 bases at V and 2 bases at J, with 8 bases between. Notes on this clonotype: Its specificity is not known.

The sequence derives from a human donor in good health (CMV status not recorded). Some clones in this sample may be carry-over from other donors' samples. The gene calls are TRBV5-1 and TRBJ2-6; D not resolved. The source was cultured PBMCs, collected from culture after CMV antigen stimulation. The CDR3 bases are TGCGCCAGCAGCTTATCGCTTGCTGGGGCCAACGTCCTGACTTTC. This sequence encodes CASSLSLAGANVLTF.